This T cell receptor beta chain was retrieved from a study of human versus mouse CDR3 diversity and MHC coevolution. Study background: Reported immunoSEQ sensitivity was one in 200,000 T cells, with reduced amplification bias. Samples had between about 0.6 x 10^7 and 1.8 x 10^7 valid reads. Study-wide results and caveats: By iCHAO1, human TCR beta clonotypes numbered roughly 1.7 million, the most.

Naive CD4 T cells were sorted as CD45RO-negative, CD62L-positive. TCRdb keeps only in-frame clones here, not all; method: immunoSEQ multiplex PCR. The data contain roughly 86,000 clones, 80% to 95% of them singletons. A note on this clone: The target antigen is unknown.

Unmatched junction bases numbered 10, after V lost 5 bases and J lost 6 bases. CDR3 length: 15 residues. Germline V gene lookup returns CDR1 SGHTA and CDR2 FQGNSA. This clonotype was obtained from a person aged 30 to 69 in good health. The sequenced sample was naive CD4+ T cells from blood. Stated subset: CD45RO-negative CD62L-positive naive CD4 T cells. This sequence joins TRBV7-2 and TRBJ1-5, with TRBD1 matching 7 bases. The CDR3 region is CASSPGGSGGQPQHF. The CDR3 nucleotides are TGTGCCAGCAGCCCAGGGGGATCGGGCGGTCAGCCCCAGCATTTT.